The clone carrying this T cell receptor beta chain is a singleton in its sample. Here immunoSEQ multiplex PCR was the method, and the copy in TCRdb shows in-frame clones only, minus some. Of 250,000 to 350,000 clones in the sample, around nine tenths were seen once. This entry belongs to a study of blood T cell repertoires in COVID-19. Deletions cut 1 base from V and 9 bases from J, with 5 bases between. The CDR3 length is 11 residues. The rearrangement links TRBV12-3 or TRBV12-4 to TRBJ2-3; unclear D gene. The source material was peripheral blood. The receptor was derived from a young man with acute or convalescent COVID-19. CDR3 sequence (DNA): TGTGCCAGCAGTTTAGGGAGCACGCAGTATTTT. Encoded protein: CASSLGSTQYF.